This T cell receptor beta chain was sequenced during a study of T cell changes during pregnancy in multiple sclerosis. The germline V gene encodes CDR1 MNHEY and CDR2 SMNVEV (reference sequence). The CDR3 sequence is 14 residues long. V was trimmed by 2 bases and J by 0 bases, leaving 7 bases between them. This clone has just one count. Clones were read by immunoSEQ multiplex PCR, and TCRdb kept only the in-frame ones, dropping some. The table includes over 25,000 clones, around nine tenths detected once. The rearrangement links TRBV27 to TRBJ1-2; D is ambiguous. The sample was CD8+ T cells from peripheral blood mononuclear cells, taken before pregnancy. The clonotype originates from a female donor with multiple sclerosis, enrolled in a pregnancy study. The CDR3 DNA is TGTGCCAGCAGTTTACGGAGCTCTAACTATGGCTACACCTTC. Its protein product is CASSLRSSNYGYTF.